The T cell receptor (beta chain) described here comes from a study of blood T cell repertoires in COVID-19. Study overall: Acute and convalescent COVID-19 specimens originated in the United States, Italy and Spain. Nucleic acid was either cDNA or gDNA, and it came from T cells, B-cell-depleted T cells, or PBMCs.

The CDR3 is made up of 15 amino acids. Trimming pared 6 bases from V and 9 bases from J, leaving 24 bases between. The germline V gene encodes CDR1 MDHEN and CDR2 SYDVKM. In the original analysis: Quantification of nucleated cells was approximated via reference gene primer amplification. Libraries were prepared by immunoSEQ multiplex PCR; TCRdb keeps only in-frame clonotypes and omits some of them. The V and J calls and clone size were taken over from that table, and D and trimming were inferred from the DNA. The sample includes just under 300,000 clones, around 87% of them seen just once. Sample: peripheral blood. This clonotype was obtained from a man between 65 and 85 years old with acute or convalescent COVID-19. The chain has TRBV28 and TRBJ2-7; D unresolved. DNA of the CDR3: TGTGCCAGCAGATCCCATTTTCCCTCTACCCACGGGCAGTACTTC. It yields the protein CASRSHFPSTHGQYF.